This passage covers 22 T cell receptor beta chains from one sample sequenced in a study of cytomegalovirus exposure and HLA in healthy donors. Vbeta (60) and Jbeta (13) primers were used in the PCR. Only in-frame clones appear in the TCRdb table, and some are missing; sequencing was by immunoSEQ multiplex PCR. In the table there are some 150,000 clones, about three quarters of which are singletons. Specimen: PBMCs. These receptors came from a female donor in good health and CMV-seropositive.

J is TRBJ2-1 and V is TRBV15, with 10 bases identical to TRBD2. V shed 1 base, J shed 4 bases, and the junction held 4 bases outside the gene matches. The CDR3 totals 16 residues. Per germline, CDR1 LNHNV and CDR2 YYDKDF (reference sequence). The CDR3 spells CATSRGASGGYNEQFF. CDR3 coding DNA: TGTGCCACCAGCAGAGGGGCTAGCGGGGGTTACAATGAGCAGTTCTTC. Together with reference TRBV15 and TRBJ2-1, the CDR3 gives the full variable domain: DAMVIQNPRYQVTQFGKPVTLSCSQTLNHNVMYWYQQKSSQAPKLLFHYYDKDFNNEADTPDNFQSRRPNTSFCFLDIRSPGLGDTAMYLCATSRGASGGYNEQFFGPGTRLTVL.

This chain connects TRBV6-5 to TRBJ2-5; a weak D match, TRBD2 (7 bases). The J call could be wrong; TRBJ2-7 is a better fit for the DNA end. CDR1 is MNHEY and CDR2 is SVGAGI in the germline V gene. CDR3 length equals 15 residues. CDR3 in amino acids: CASKGGGPSSYEQYF. CDR3 nucleotides: TGTGCCAGCAAGGGGGGAGGGCCATCCTCCTACGAGCAGTACTTC.

A single count supports this clone. The chain employs TRBV28 and TRBJ2-7; TRBD2 aligns across 9 bases. After removal of 3 bases from V and 2 bases from J, the junction contained 2 bases not matched to a gene. The germline V gene has CDR1 MDHEN and CDR2 SYDVKM. The CDR3 sequence is 14 residues long. The CDR3 reads CASSLAGGTYEQYF. CDR3 in DNA: TGTGCCAGCAGTTTGGCGGGGGGGACCTACGAGCAGTACTTC.

This clone was observed a few times. The V and J genes are TRBV7-3 and TRBJ2-5; D gene uncertain. Trimming removed 1 base from V and 2 bases from J, with 5 bases in between. Germline values: CDR1 SGHTA, CDR2 FQGTGA. The CDR3 is 13 amino acids. The CDR3 protein is CASSLMSQETQYF. The CDR3 DNA sequence: TGTGCCAGCAGCTTAATGTCTCAAGAGACCCAGTACTTC. The variable domain in full, completed from reference TRBV7-3 and TRBJ2-5, reads GAGVSQTPSNKVTEKGKYVELRCDPISGHTALYWYRQSLGQGPEFLIYFQGTGAADDSGLPNDRFFAVRPEGSVSTLKIQRTERGDSAVYLCASSLMSQETQYFGPGTRLLVL.

This chain uses TRBV7-3 with TRBJ1-5; TRBD1 agrees at 7 bases. Germline V CDR1 and CDR2: SGHTA, FQGTGA. This CDR3 comprises 16 residues. After removal of 3 bases from V and 3 bases from J, the junction contained 8 bases not matched to a gene. The CDR3 nucleotides are TGTGCCAGCAGCTTGGCTGACAGGGCCTACAATCAGCCCCAGCATTTT. Its translation: CASSLADRAYNQPQHF.

The chain is built from TRBV18 and TRBJ2-7; 8 bases map to TRBD1. The CDR3 runs to 14 residues. Trimming at V came to 6 bases and at J to 1 base, leaving 5 bases not matched to a gene. The germline V gene has CDR1 KGHSH and CDR2 LQKENI. DNA of the CDR3: TGTGCCAGCTCCCCTGACAGGGGATCCTACGAGCAGTACTTC. It yields the protein CASSPDRGSYEQYF.

The rearrangement uses TRBV5-4 and TRBJ2-3; weak D call: TRBD2 (5 bases). Trimming pared 0 bases from V and 0 bases from J, leaving 8 bases between. The CDR3 has 15 amino acids. Germline CDR1 SGHNT, CDR2 YYREEE (reference sequence). CDR3: CASSLGSGSTDTQYF. The DNA of the CDR3 is TGTGCCAGCAGCTTGGGGTCGGGGAGCACAGATACGCAGTATTTT.

The chain combines TRBV27 with TRBJ2-5; 8 nucleotides align to TRBD1. The DNA end favors TRBJ2-7, so the J call may be wrong. In germline, CDR1 is MNHEY, CDR2 SMNVEV (reference sequence). This CDR3 has 16 amino acids. CDR3 sequence: CASSFTGQGRRNEQYF. The DNA for the CDR3 is TGTGCCAGCAGCTTCACCGGACAGGGCCGTCGGAACGAGCAGTACTTC.

The V call is TRBV7-9, the J call TRBJ1-4, with D perhaps matching TRBD1 (5 bases). This CDR3 has 15 residues. V lost 0 bases, J lost 8 bases, and 13 bases lay in between. The germline CDR1 and CDR2 sequences are SEHNR and FQNEAQ (reference sequence). The CDR3 coding sequence is TGTGCCAGCAGCTTAGCGGGCAGGGAAGGAGAAAAACTGTTTTTT. Amino acid sequence: CASSLAGREGEKLFF.

The chain joins TRBV5-1 to TRBJ2-1; D might be TRBD1 (6 bases). Trimming took 4 bases from V and 7 from J, leaving 9 bases between them. The CDR3 is 12 residues long. Per the germline V gene, CDR1 is SGHRS and CDR2 is YFSETQ. The CDR3 region is CASSPTGNEQFF. CDR3 DNA: TGCGCCAGCAGCCCAACAGGGAATGAGCAGTTCTTC.

A few counts support this clone. The V and J genes are TRBV28 and TRBJ2-6; TRBD2 might be the D (5 bases). V was trimmed by 4 bases and J by 2 bases, leaving 9 bases between them. The CDR3 loop spans 15 amino acids. CDR1 is MDHEN and CDR2 is SYDVKM in the germline V gene. The CDR3 region has the DNA TGTGCCAGCAGTTCTCGCGGGCCTGGGGCCAACGTCCTGACTTTC. Protein: CASSSRGPGANVLTF.

The rearrangement joins TRBV7-9 to TRBJ1-2; D remains unclear. The length of the CDR3 is 12 residues. Germline assignment: CDR1 SEHNR and CDR2 FQNEAQ (reference sequence). V gave up 4 bases and J gave up 4 bases, with 7 bases separating them. Here the CDR3 reads CASSYEGYGYTF. CDR3 DNA: TGTGCCAGCAGCTATGAGGGCTATGGCTACACCTTC.

This clone was counted between two and nine times. V gene TRBV5-1 combines with J gene TRBJ2-1, with D perhaps matching TRBD1 (6 bases). Germline V CDR1 and CDR2: SGHRS, YFSETQ. The V and J ends lost 5 bases and 9 bases respectively, with 18 bases between them. This CDR3 region has 14 residues. This CDR3 reads CASRETGSQGEQFF. CDR3 bases: TGCGCCAGCAGGGAAACAGGGTCCCAGGGTGAGCAGTTCTTC.

The chain is built from TRBV11-2 and TRBJ2-2, with TRBD2 matching over 11 bases. The CDR3 runs to 15 residues. With 6 bases clipped from V and 7 bases from J, the junction kept 7 bases outside the gene matches. The germline V gene has CDR1 SGHAT and CDR2 FQNNGV. CDR3 amino acids: CASRASGGRLGELFF. The CDR3 nucleotides are TGTGCCAGCAGGGCTAGCGGGGGGCGGCTCGGGGAGCTGTTTTTT.

The rearrangement joins TRBV28 to TRBJ1-2; weak D call: TRBD1 (5 bases). The V gene lost 2 bases and the J gene lost 4 bases, with 14 bases spanning the gap. Germline V lookup: CDR1 MDHEN, CDR2 SYDVKM. The CDR3 is 15 amino acids. The CDR3 sequence is CASSLQGRFLYGYTF. CDR3 DNA: TGTGCCAGCAGTTTACAGGGTCGATTCCTCTATGGCTACACCTTC.

This chain links TRBV13 with TRBJ2-6, with D tentatively TRBD1 (6 bases). This CDR3 is built from 16 residues. CDR1 and CDR2 from the germline V gene are PRHDT and FYEKMQ (reference sequence). The ends were cut back, 5 bases at V and 4 bases at J, with 15 bases in the middle. The CDR3: CASSLTGLGGANVLTF. The CDR3 nucleotides are TGTGCCAGCAGCCTAACAGGGTTAGGGGGGGCCAACGTCCTGACTTTC.

This clone has more than one count but fewer than ten. The V and J genes are TRBV30 and TRBJ1-6; 7 nucleotides agree with TRBD1. This CDR3 is 19 amino acids long. Germline V gene data show CDR1 as GTSNPN and CDR2 as SVGIG (reference sequence). V was clipped by 0 bases and J by 2 bases; unmatched bases: 13. As DNA, the CDR3 is TGTGCCTGGAGTGTCAATACCGGAGGGGGCGATACCTATAATTCACCCCTCCACTTT. This codes for CAWSVNTGGGDTYNSPLHF.

Note on this clone: The same CDR3 also results from other DNA sequences found in this sample. V is TRBV5-4 and J is TRBJ1-2, with D possibly matching TRBD1 (5 bases). The CDR3 spans 15 residues. Germline lookup yields CDR1 SGHNT and CDR2 YYREEE (reference sequence). V gave up 3 bases and J gave up 4 bases, with 16 bases separating them. The CDR3 DNA is TGTGCCAGCAGCTCCCGGCAGGGCAAGACCTATGGCTACACCTTC. Its protein product is CASSSRQGKTYGYTF.

V gene TRBV7-9 combines with J gene TRBJ1-1; 7 bases align to TRBD1. V lost 7 bases and J lost 4; bases outside the gene matches: 6. The CDR3 is 13 amino acids. Germline V gene lookup returns CDR1 SEHNR and CDR2 FQNEAQ (reference sequence). In nucleotides, the CDR3 is TGTGCCAGCATACCTACAGGGGCCACTGAAGCTTTCTTT. Protein: CASIPTGATEAFF.

This clone was detected only a few times. V and J are TRBV11-3 and TRBJ2-1; D is unresolved. This CDR3 contains 12 residues. CDR1 SGHNT and CDR2 YENEEA come from the germline V gene. Trimming pared 1 base from V and 8 bases from J, leaving 6 bases between. For the CDR3, the DNA is TGTGCCAGCAGCTTAGTCCCTGATGAGCAGTTCTTC. Translated, it gives CASSLVPDEQFF.

The chain combines TRBV7-2 with TRBJ2-7; D is possibly TRBD2 (6 bases). The length of the CDR3 is 14 residues. Trimming cost V 1 base and J 2 bases, with 9 bases left between them. CDR1 SGHTA and CDR2 FQGNSA come from the germline V gene. The CDR3 spells CASSLGTTTYEQYF. CDR3 DNA sequence: TGTGCCAGCAGCTTAGGGACTACAACCTACGAGCAGTACTTC.

This chain links TRBV7-8 with TRBJ2-6; tentatively, D is TRBD1 (5 bases). This CDR3 spans 17 amino acids. In germline, CDR1 is SGHVS, CDR2 FQNEAQ. V was clipped by 1 base and J by 2 bases, with 12 bases between them. CDR3 sequence (DNA): TGTGCCAGCAGCTTAGTTGGCAGGGCGACTGGGGCCAACGTCCTGACTTTC. Translated: CASSLVGRATGANVLTF. Looking up the rest from reference TRBV7-8 and TRBJ2-6 gives the full variable domain: GAGVSQSPRYKVAKRGQDVALRCDPISGHVSLFWYQQALGQGPEFLTYFQNEAQLDKSGLPSDRFFAERPEGSVSTLKIQRTQQEDSAVYLCASSLVGRATGANVLTFGAGSRLTVL.